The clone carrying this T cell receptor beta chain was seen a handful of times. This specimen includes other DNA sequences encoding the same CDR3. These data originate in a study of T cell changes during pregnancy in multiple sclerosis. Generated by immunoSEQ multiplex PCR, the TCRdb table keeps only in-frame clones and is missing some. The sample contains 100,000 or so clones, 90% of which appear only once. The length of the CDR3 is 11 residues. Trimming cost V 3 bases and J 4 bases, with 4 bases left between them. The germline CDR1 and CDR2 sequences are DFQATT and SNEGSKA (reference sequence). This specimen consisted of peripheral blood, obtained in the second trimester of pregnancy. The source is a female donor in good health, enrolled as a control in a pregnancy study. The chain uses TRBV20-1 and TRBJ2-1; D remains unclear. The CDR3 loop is CSARQYNEQFF. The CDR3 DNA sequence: TGCAGTGCTAGGCAGTACAATGAGCAGTTCTTC.